The T cell receptor (beta chain) under discussion was sequenced for a study of CD8 T cells in ankylosing spondylitis. Notes on the study in general: What seemed typical of ankylosing spondylitis blood was a TCR beta motif built from roughly 8 highly homologous variants. Disease-linked clones were reportedly significantly enriched in matched ankylosing spondylitis synovial fluid. Before this, some motif variants had been reported in reactive arthritis synovial fluid and blood.

Generation of TCR beta libraries employed quantitative 5'-RACE incorporating molecular barcodes. TCRdb used MiXCR to reprocess the 5' RACE reads, holding one entry per CDR3 protein. The table lists more than 650,000 distinct CDR3 sequences, around 11% of them singletons. This CDR3 region has 16 residues. Per germline, CDR1 LNHNV and CDR2 YYDKDF (reference sequence). V trimming: 1 base; J trimming: 7 bases; junction bases outside the gene matches: 10. This clonotype turned up a few times. Antigen unknown. The material sequenced was blood, either unsorted or a sorted T cell fraction (not recorded which). The chain couples TRBV15 to TRBJ2-1, with 7 bases aligning to TRBD2. This sequence was found in a male donor with ankylosing spondylitis. This CDR3 reads CATSRGGGLVVNEQFF. In DNA form, the CDR3 reads TGTGCCACCAGCAGAGGAGGAGGACTAGTCGTAAATGAGCAGTTCTTC. Full variable domain (outside the CDR3, taken from reference TRBV15 and TRBJ2-1): DAMVIQNPRYQVTQFGKPVTLSCSQTLNHNVMYWYQQKSSQAPKLLFHYYDKDFNNEADTPDNFQSRRPNTSFCFLDIRSPGLGDTAMYLCATSRGGGLVVNEQFFGPGTRLTVL.